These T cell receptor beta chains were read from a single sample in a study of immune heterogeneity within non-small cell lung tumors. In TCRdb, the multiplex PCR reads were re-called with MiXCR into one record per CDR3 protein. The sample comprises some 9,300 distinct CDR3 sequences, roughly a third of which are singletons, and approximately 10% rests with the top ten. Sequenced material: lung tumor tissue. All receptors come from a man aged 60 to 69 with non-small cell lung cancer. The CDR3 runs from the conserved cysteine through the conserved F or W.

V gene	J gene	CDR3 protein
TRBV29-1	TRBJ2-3	CSVVDRVGTDTQYF
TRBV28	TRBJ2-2	CASSLWAGAGLAGGTGELFF
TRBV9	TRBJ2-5	CASSVFGTSGRGETQYF
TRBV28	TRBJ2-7	CASSQTSGDYYEQYF
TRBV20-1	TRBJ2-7	CSARAPGSYEQYF
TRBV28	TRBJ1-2	CASIGATHGYTF
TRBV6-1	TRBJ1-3	CASSWTGNSGNTIYF
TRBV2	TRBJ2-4	CASSEELWQINIQYF
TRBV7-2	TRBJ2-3	CASSPSGRAEDTQYF
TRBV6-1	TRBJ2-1	CASRRDSVSYNEQFF
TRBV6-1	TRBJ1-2	CASSQTGAEIGYTF
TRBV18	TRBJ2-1	CASSPPKGYNEQFF
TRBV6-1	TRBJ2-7	CASSPGREQYF
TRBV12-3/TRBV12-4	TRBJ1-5	CASSLGGAPNQPQHF
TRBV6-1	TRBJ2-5	CASSRGSAGAPGVETQYF
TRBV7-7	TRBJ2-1	CASSQTSGSYNEQFF
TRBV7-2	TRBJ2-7	CASSNTIASGRYEQYF
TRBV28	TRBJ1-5	CASRSSGTGNQPQHF
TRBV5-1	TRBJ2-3	CASSSGLAGGLASTDTQYF
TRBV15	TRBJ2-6	CATSRGDYGANVLTF
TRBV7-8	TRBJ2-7	CASSKGVDYEQYF
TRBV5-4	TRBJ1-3	CASSLAGGSGNTIYF
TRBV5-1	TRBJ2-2	CASSLKLAGGRTGELFF
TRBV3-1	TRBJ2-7	CASSQFKKGAYEQYF
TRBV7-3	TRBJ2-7	CASSKRGWSTSGQYEQYF